These 26 T cell receptor beta chains came from one sample sequenced in a study of response to subunit inactivated influenza vaccine. MiXCR, applied by TCRdb to the RT-PCR reads, yields one record per CDR3 protein. The sample lists a few hundred thousand distinct CDR3 sequences; roughly 15% were seen once. This specimen consisted of PBMCs from blood, obtained about 12 days after vaccination. The receptors derive from a middle-aged man who received an inactivated influenza vaccine.

The chain employs TRBV7-3 and TRBJ2-1; 10 bases are shared with TRBD1. J lost 8 bases, V lost 2 bases, and 21 bases had no gene match. The germline CDR1 and CDR2 sequences are SGHTA and FQGTGA. The CDR3 is made up of 20 amino acids. CDR3 region: CASSLLMTGGHAGEGDEQFF. CDR3 in DNA: TGTGCCAGCAGCTTACTGATGACAGGGGGCCATGCTGGGGAGGGGGATGAGCAGTTCTTC.

This clonotype turned up a few times. Written as DNA, the CDR3 is TGTGCCATCAGTGAGACACAGGGACGTTCGGGGGAGCTGTTTTTT. This codes for CAISETQGRSGELFF. The chain joins TRBV10-3 to TRBJ2-2; D is perhaps TRBD1 (6 bases). Trimming took off 2 bases at V and 8 bases at J, with 15 bases between the two ends. CDR1 and CDR2 from the germline V gene are ENHRY and SYGVKD. The CDR3 consists of 15 residues.

Only a few counts were recorded for this clonotype. The chain employs TRBV6-1 and TRBJ1-6; D not resolved. The CDR3 spans 13 residues. CDR1 and CDR2 from the germline V gene are MNHNS and SASEGT. V lost 7 bases to trimming and J lost 5 bases, with 9 bases between them. The CDR3 loop is CASNRENNSPLHF. CDR3 in DNA: TGTGCCAGCAACCGGGAGAATAATTCACCCCTCCACTTT.

This clonotype was observed at least ten times. This chain joins TRBV10-3 and TRBJ2-3; 7 positions agree with TRBD1. Germline V gene data show CDR1 as ENHRY and CDR2 as SYGVKD. The V gene end was trimmed by 10 bases and the J gene end by 2 bases; junction bases not matched to a gene: 9. The CDR3 consists of 14 residues. CDR3 loop: CATTSGTDTDTQYF. CDR3 nucleotide sequence: TGTGCCACCACCTCCGGGACAGACACAGATACGCAGTATTTT.

This clonotype occurred a few times. The CDR3 protein is CSARRAGYSYEQYF. The DNA of the CDR3 is TGCAGTGCTCGTCGAGCTGGTTACTCCTACGAGCAGTACTTC. J is TRBJ2-7 and V is TRBV20-1, with unresolved D. This CDR3 region has 14 residues. Deletions cut 5 bases from V and 0 bases from J, with 14 bases between. Germline V lookup: CDR1 DFQATT, CDR2 SNEGSKA (reference sequence).

In its sample, this clonotype was seen a few times. One end of the junction is discordant with germline, which a read error may explain. The V gene is TRBV19, the J gene TRBJ1-1, with 9 bases that match TRBD1. Looked up from germline, CDR1 is LNHDA and CDR2 is SQIVND (reference sequence). The CDR3 spans 15 residues. CDR3 residues: CASRIGDRVVGEAFF. CDR3 bases: TGTGCCAGTAGGATAGGGGACAGGGTTGTTGGTGAAGCTTTCTTT.

This clonotype was counted between two and nine times. The CDR3 DNA reads TGTGCCAGCAGCTTCCAGATCGGGACAGGGGGCAAGGGTGGCACCGGGGAGCTGTTTTTT. Its translation: CASSFQIGTGGKGGTGELFF. The V and J genes are TRBV11-2 and TRBJ2-2; 12 bases match TRBD1. The CDR3 has 20 residues. V dropped 3 bases and J dropped 4; count of bases not matched to a gene: 15. Germline V lookup: CDR1 SGHAT, CDR2 FQNNGV.

This rearrangement joins TRBV29-1 to TRBJ2-1, with TRBD1 matching over 7 bases. CDR1 is SQVTM, CDR2 ANQGSEA, per germline. The CDR3 is 14 residues long. The trim removed 7 bases at V and 9 bases at J, leaving 15 bases unmatched. The CDR3 sequence is CSAEPTTGSFEQFF. CDR3 sequence (DNA): TGCAGCGCAGAGCCTACGACAGGGTCGTTTGAGCAGTTCTTC.

The CDR3 sequence is CASSPGQAPYEQYF. In DNA form, the CDR3 reads TGTGCCAGCAGCCCTGGACAGGCCCCCTACGAGCAGTACTTC. The chain couples TRBV7-3 to TRBJ2-7; TRBD1 matches at 7 bases. This CDR3 has 14 residues. Germline CDR1 is SGHTA and CDR2 is FQGTGA. V gave up 5 bases and J gave up 2 bases; unmatched junction bases: 6.

The rearrangement links TRBV7-8 to TRBJ2-7; 11 nucleotides agree with TRBD2. Germline V gene data show CDR1 as SGHVS and CDR2 as FQNEAQ. The V segment lost 3 bases and the J segment 3 bases; nucleotides outside the gene matches: 7. The CDR3 is made up of 16 amino acids. For the CDR3, the DNA is TGTGCCAGCAGCTTTGGTGGGACTAGCGGTTTCTACGAGCAGTACTTC. It is translated as CASSFGGTSGFYEQYF.

V is TRBV5-8 and J is TRBJ2-1; TRBD1 might be the D (6 bases). CDR3 length: 16 amino acids. V gave up 4 bases and J gave up 4 bases, with 18 bases separating them. Germline V CDR1 and CDR2: SGHTS, YDEGEE. The CDR3 DNA sequence: TGTGCCAGCAGCCCCGGGGACATGAGTGCTTACAATGAGCAGTTCTTC. This translates into CASSPGDMSAYNEQFF.

This clonotype was recorded at least ten times. The chain uses TRBV5-1 and TRBJ1-6; D is possibly TRBD1 (6 bases). With 0 bases removed from V and 11 bases from J, the gap between germline ends came to 9 bases. This CDR3 region has 13 residues. Germline CDR1 and CDR2: SGHRS and YFSETQ. The chain's CDR3 is CASSLGNRAPLHF. CDR3 nucleotides: TGCGCCAGCAGCTTGGGAAACAGGGCACCCCTCCACTTT. The whole variable domain, remainder taken from reference TRBV5-1 and TRBJ1-6, is KAGVTQTPRYLIKTRGQQVTLSCSPISGHRSVSWYQQTPGQGLQFLFEYFSETQRNKGNFPGRFSGRQFSNSRSEMNVSTLELGDSALYLCASSLGNRAPLHFGNGTRLTVT.

DNA of the CDR3: TGCAGCGTTGAAGAGACACTTTCGGGCGAGCAGTACTTC. This translates into CSVEETLSGEQYF. V usage is TRBV29-1 and J usage is TRBJ2-7; no clear D gene. The germline CDR1 and CDR2 sequences are SQVTM and ANQGSEA. The CDR3 runs 13 residues. Deletions cut 0 bases from V and 6 bases from J, with 12 bases between.

The chain couples TRBV30 to TRBJ2-7, with D perhaps TRBD1 (5 bases). The CDR3 has 13 residues. Between the trimmed V and J ends, which lost 1 base and 3 bases, there was a span of 10 bases. Germline loops: CDR1 GTSNPN, CDR2 SVGIG (reference sequence). Written as DNA, the CDR3 is TGTGCCTGGAGTGCTGGGGCAAGCTACGAGCAGTACTTC. Translated, it gives CAWSAGASYEQYF.

The chain uses TRBV11-2 and TRBJ2-1; TRBD1 is a possible D gene (6 bases). The CDR3 length is 15 residues. Germline CDR1 SGHAT, CDR2 FQNNGV. The V gene lost 4 bases and the J gene lost 4 bases, with 14 bases spanning the gap. This CDR3 reads CASSSHSGQYNEQFF. The CDR3 DNA follows: TGTGCCAGCAGCTCACACTCTGGACAGTACAATGAGCAGTTCTTC.

This clonotype was seen a handful of times. The chain recombines TRBV5-6 with TRBJ2-5; TRBD1 matches at 10 bases. The CDR3 runs 15 residues. Per germline, CDR1 SGHDT and CDR2 YYEEEE. After removal of 4 bases from V and 5 bases from J, the junction contained 8 bases not matched to a gene. CDR3 sequence (DNA): TGTGCCAGCAGCCTTTGGACAGGGGGTGGGGAGACCCAGTACTTC. Its translation: CASSLWTGGGETQYF. Filled out from reference TRBV5-6 and TRBJ2-5, the complete variable domain reads DAGVTQSPTHLIKTRGQQVTLRCSPKSGHDTVSWYQQALGQGPQFIFQYYEEEERQRGNFPDRFSGHQFPNYSSELNVNALLLGDSALYLCASSLWTGGGETQYFGPGTRLLVL.

This clonotype has only a few counts. This sequence joins TRBV6-5 and TRBJ1-2, with a tentative D call TRBD1 (6 bases). Germline CDR1 MNHEY, CDR2 SVGAGI. V shed 2 bases and J shed 13 bases, with 17 bases lying between them. This CDR3 has 13 amino acids. The CDR3 is CASSYVPGQGPTF. In DNA, the CDR3 is TGTGCCAGCAGTTACGTTCCGGGACAAGGCCCCACCTTC.

This clonotype was seen more than once but under ten times. The genes are TRBV12-3 or TRBV12-4 and TRBJ2-1, with TRBD2 matching 9 bases. V trimming: 7 bases; J trimming: 4 bases; junction bases outside the gene matches: 5. The CDR3 sequence is 14 residues long. The CDR3 DNA sequence: TGTGCCAGCAATAGCGGGGGCCTTTACAATGAGCAGTTCTTC. Translating it yields CASNSGGLYNEQFF.

The chain couples TRBV20-1 to TRBJ1-1; D gene ambiguous. CDR3 length: 13 residues. CDR1 DFQATT and CDR2 SNEGSKA come from the germline V gene (reference sequence). The V and J ends lost 5 bases and 1 base respectively, with 11 bases between them. The DNA of the CDR3 is TGCAGTGCTTCATATCCTCAGAACACTGAAGCTTTCTTT. This translates into CSASYPQNTEAFF.

The J gene is TRBJ1-2, the V gene TRBV9, with 7 bases identical to TRBD1. CDR3 size: 13 residues. The V segment lost 3 bases and the J segment 4 bases; nucleotides outside the gene matches: 3. CDR1 SGDLS and CDR2 YYNGEE come from the germline V gene. As DNA, the CDR3 is TGTGCCAGCAGCGCGGGACAGACCTATGGCTACACCTTC. Translating it yields CASSAGQTYGYTF. Based on the CDR3 plus reference TRBV9 and TRBJ1-2, the full variable domain is DSGVTQTPKHLITATGQRVTLRCSPRSGDLSVYWYQQSLDQGLQFLIQYYNGEERAKGNILERFSAQQFPDLHSELNLSSLELGDSALYFCASSAGQTYGYTFGSGTRLTVV.

This clonotype appeared once. The V gene is TRBV5-1, the J gene TRBJ2-2; D uncertain. V was trimmed by 0 bases and J by 6 bases, leaving 9 bases between them. The CDR3 spans 14 residues. In germline, CDR1 is SGHRS, CDR2 YFSETQ. The CDR3 loop reads CASSLGRTAGELFF. DNA for the CDR3: TGCGCCAGCAGCTTGGGTCGGACGGCCGGGGAGCTGTTTTTT.

The chain employs TRBV20-1 and TRBJ1-5; a possible D gene is TRBD1 (6 bases). CDR3 size: 10 residues. The germline V gene encodes CDR1 DFQATT and CDR2 SNEGSKA (reference sequence). The chain's CDR3 is CMRGYQPQHF. CDR3 nucleotide sequence: TGCATGAGGGGGTATCAGCCCCAGCATTTT.

This clonotype was seen more than once but under ten times. This chain connects TRBV4-1 to TRBJ2-5; 8 bases line up with TRBD2. Germline V lookup: CDR1 MGHRA, CDR2 YSYEKL. Trimming cost V 1 base and J 3 bases; bases outside gene matches: 4. The CDR3 is 15 amino acids. CDR3 coding DNA: TGCGCCAGCAGCCAAGGGACTAGCAACAAAGAGACCCAGTACTTC. Translation gives CASSQGTSNKETQYF.

The table lists this clonotype with a few counts. This chain joins TRBV18 and TRBJ2-1; no reliable D call. With 3 bases removed from V and 4 bases from J, the gap between germline ends came to 10 bases. There are 14 residues in the CDR3. Germline V CDR1 and CDR2: KGHSH, LQKENI. CDR3 nucleotide sequence: TGTGCCAGCTCACCCCCCCAGGTGTACAATGAGCAGTTCTTC. Its translation: CASSPPQVYNEQFF.

The CDR3: CASSLPLDHSGANVLTF. The CDR3, as DNA: TGTGCCAGCAGCTTACCCCTTGACCACTCTGGGGCCAACGTCCTGACTTTC. The chain has TRBV11-2 and TRBJ2-6; D uncertain. Germline assignment: CDR1 SGHAT and CDR2 FQNNGV. The ends were cut back, 2 bases at V and 0 bases at J, with 11 bases in the middle. The CDR3 length is 17 residues.

The chain recombines TRBV10-3 with TRBJ2-2; TRBD2 matches at 9 bases. The CDR3 covers 16 residues. J was trimmed by 1 base and V by 4 bases; bases with no gene match: 4. Germline CDR1 and CDR2: ENHRY and SYGVKD. For the CDR3, the DNA is TGTGCCATCAGTGGGTTAGCGGGAGAGAACACCGGGGAGCTGTTTTTT. Encoded protein: CAISGLAGENTGELFF.